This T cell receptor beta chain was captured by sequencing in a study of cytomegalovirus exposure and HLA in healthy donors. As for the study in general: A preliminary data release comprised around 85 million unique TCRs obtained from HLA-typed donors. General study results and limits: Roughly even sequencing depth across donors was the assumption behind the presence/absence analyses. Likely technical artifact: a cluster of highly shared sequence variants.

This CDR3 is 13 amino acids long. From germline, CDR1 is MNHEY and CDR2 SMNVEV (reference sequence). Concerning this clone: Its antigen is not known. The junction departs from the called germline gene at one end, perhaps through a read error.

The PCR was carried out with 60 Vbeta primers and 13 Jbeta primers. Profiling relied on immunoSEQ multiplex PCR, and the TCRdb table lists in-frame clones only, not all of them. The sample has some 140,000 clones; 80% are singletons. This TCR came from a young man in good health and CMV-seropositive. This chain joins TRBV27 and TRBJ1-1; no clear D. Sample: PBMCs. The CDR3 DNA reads TGTGCCAGCAGTTACCCGGGAGGCCGGGAGAAAGTCTTT. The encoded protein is CASSYPGGREKVF.